These T cell receptor beta chains were read from a single sample in a study of CD8 T cells in Susac syndrome. MiXCR, run by TCRdb on the immunoSEQ multiplex PCR reads, gives a single entry per CDR3 protein. Of approximately 170,000 distinct CDR3 sequences in the sample, about 94% were seen once. Source material: CD4+ T cells from PBMCs. These receptors came from a human donor in good health. The conserved cysteine and the conserved F or W are not part of the CDR3 here. Only part of the rows carry a size: once, few, many, or a class if the clone is expanded.

V: TRBV2
size: .
CDR3: ASRLTGIYSPLH

V: TRBV30
size: .
CDR3: AWSKMAREQY

V: TRBV20-1
size: once
CDR3: SARDGQATTGELF

V: TRBV12-3/TRBV12-4
size: .
CDR3: ASSLQGSLLPQH

V: TRBV29-1
size: once
CDR3: SADRGGTEAF

V: TRBV10-1
size: .
CDR3: ASSERRNTEAF

V: TRBV9
size: .
CDR3: ASSVGWRTEAF

V: TRBV18
size: .
CDR3: ASSPPGGSSGETQY

V: TRBV4-1
size: .
CDR3: ASSHLTGAKNIQY

V: TRBV9
size: few
CDR3: ASSPFEGNYGYT

V: TRBV20-1
size: .
CDR3: SAWSGVQY

V: TRBV4-1
size: .
CDR3: ASSQPERQAGGDQY

V: TRBV12-3/TRBV12-4
size: .
CDR3: ASRPQGIQPQH

V: TRBV20-1
size: .
CDR3: SASARAYEQY

V: TRBV3-1
size: .
CDR3: ASSLWGNNSPLH

V: TRBV5-1
size: .
CDR3: ASIPDSTYNEQF

V: TRBV27
size: .
CDR3: ASSPDRGPDSPLH

V: TRBV3-1
size: .
CDR3: ASSQVQARETQY

V: TRBV7-2
size: .
CDR3: ASSWDRFSGYT

V: TRBV6-5
size: .
CDR3: ASGGQLNEKLF

V: TRBV10-3
size: once
CDR3: AIKRAGLRTDTQY

V: TRBV20-1
size: .
CDR3: SAKTSGGPLYNEQF

V: TRBV6-5
size: .
CDR3: ASSYSYRDTEAF

V: TRBV11-3
size: .
CDR3: ASSSPGANTEAF

V: TRBV29-1
size: .
CDR3: SVCLGLFTDTQY